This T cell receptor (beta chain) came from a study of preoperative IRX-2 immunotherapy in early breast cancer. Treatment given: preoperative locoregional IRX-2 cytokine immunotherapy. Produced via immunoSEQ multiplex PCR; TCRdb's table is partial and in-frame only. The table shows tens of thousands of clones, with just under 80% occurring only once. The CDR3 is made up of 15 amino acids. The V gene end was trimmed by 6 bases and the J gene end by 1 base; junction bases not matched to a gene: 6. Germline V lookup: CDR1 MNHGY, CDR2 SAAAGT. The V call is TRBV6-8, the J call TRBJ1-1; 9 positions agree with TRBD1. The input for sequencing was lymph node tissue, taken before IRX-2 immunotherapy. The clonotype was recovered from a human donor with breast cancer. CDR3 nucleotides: TGTGCCAGCAGGTTGACAGGGGGGGCGAACACTGAAGCTTTCTTT. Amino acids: CASRLTGGANTEAFF.